This record looks at one T cell receptor (beta chain) sequence and its context. Its target is not known. This sample is drawn from a study of Tregs in tolerant kidney transplant recipients. The method was immunoSEQ multiplex PCR; TCRdb's version includes in-frame clones alone and lacks a portion of them. The data contain 60,000 to 65,000 clones, approximately 98% of them singletons. Trimming pared 0 bases from V and 3 bases from J, leaving 4 bases between. The CDR3 loop spans 13 amino acids. In germline, CDR1 is SGDLS, CDR2 YYNGEE. Study outcomes and limitations: Biological reproducibility was not directly addressed, but technical replication error appeared minimal. Validation in larger populations is needed because few patients were studied.

The sequence came from a human donor who received a combined kidney and bone marrow transplant. V gene TRBV9 combines with J gene TRBJ1-3; D is ambiguous. The sequencing here drew on Tregs from blood, taken before the transplant. The CDR3 DNA is TGTGCCAGCAGCGTAGACGGTGGAAACACCATATATTTT. Residues: CASSVDGGNTIYF. The variable domain in full, with the rest retrieved from reference TRBV9 and TRBJ1-3, is DSGVTQTPKHLITATGQRVTLRCSPRSGDLSVYWYQQSLDQGLQFLIQYYNGEERAKGNILERFSAQQFPDLHSELNLSSLELGDSALYFCASSVDGGNTIYFGEGSWLTVV.